These 25 T cell receptor beta chains originate from one sample sequenced in a study of blood T cells in healthy people across ages (dated by TCRdb to the mid-2010s). Library construction relied on 5' RACE. This sample was sequenced with an Illumina HiSeq 2500. A second PCR of roughly 6 to 11 cycles was performed with a sample-barcoded 5' primer and a J-beta primer mix. Using fastp trimming at Q25 and MiXCR clonotype assembly, TCRdb reanalyzed the public sequencing data and kept in-frame beta chains. Duplicate CDR3 protein sequences are folded into a single record with the most common DNA and genes. The sample records fewer than 900,000 distinct CDR3 sequences, more than 40% of which are singletons. Of the sample, about 32% falls within the top ten clones. Input material: blood. The receptors were gathered from a woman aged 55 to 70 in good health.

V gene TRBV5-1 combines with J gene TRBJ1-2, with a possible D match to TRBD1 (6 bases). The CDR3 sequence is 13 residues long. Trimming left V 6 bases short and J 1 base short, with 10 bases between. CDR1 SGHRS and CDR2 YFSETQ come from the germline V gene. CDR3 DNA: TGCGCCAGCACTGAGGGGGGTAACTATGGCTACACCTTC. As protein: CASTEGGNYGYTF. The full variable domain, completed using reference TRBV5-1 and TRBJ1-2, is KAGVTQTPRYLIKTRGQQVTLSCSPISGHRSVSWYQQTPGQGLQFLFEYFSETQRNKGNFPGRFSGRQFSNSRSEMNVSTLELGDSALYLCASTEGGNYGYTFGSGTRLTVV.

The chain carries TRBV7-8 and TRBJ2-3, with 8 bases matching TRBD2. With 4 bases clipped from V and 1 base from J, the junction kept 7 bases outside the gene matches. Germline V gives CDR1 SGHVS, CDR2 FQNEAQ. The CDR3 contains 16 residues. CDR3 amino acids: CASSSDSGIGTDTQYF. The CDR3 DNA follows: TGTGCCAGCAGCTCAGATAGCGGGATTGGCACAGATACGCAGTATTTT.

This clonotype has more than one count but fewer than ten. The V and J genes are TRBV28 and TRBJ2-5; 7 bases are a match to TRBD1. J lost 2 bases, V lost 3 bases, and 6 bases had no gene match. Per germline, CDR1 MDHEN and CDR2 SYDVKM. This CDR3 has 15 amino acids. The CDR3 spells CASSFYGTVQETQYF. The CDR3 coding sequence is TGTGCCAGCAGTTTTTACGGGACAGTACAAGAGACCCAGTACTTC.

A few counts support this clonotype. The rearrangement links TRBV20-1 to TRBJ2-1, with D possibly matching TRBD1 (7 bases). The CDR3 consists of 12 residues. The germline gives CDR1 DFQATT, CDR2 SNEGSKA (reference sequence). Trimming removed 6 bases at V and 8 bases at J, with 14 bases between. In DNA form, the CDR3 reads TGCAGTGCCCCGGGGGACAGCCATGAGCAGTTCTTC. Translated: CSAPGDSHEQFF.

The CDR3 region is CSAREEAWGLLSYEQYF. CDR3 bases: TGCAGTGCTAGAGAGGAAGCCTGGGGACTCCTCTCCTACGAGCAGTACTTC. V is TRBV20-1 and J is TRBJ2-7; possible D gene TRBD2, 6 bases. The germline V gene encodes CDR1 DFQATT and CDR2 SNEGSKA (reference sequence). Between the trimmed V and J ends, which lost 0 bases and 0 bases, there was a span of 18 bases. There are 17 residues in the CDR3.

V is TRBV20-1 and J is TRBJ2-1; D is unclear. This CDR3 is 11 amino acids long. Germline CDR1 DFQATT, CDR2 SNEGSKA (reference sequence). The germline V and J ends were trimmed by 4 bases and 12 bases, with 13 bases remaining between them. CDR3 loop: CSAMYGWGQFF. The CDR3 bases are TGCAGTGCTATGTATGGCTGGGGGCAGTTCTTC.

This rearrangement joins TRBV4-3 to TRBJ1-2; no clear D gene. This CDR3 comprises 13 residues. Germline assignment: CDR1 LGHNA and CDR2 YSLEER. Trimming shortened V by 0 bases and J by 12 bases, and 14 bases separated the two germline ends. DNA for the CDR3: TGCGCCAGCAGCCAAGATGTTCCCCGCCCCCACACCTTC. Amino acids: CASSQDVPRPHTF.

The V gene is TRBV10-3, the J gene TRBJ1-1; the D is unclear. CDR1 and CDR2 (germline): ENHRY, SYGVKD. The CDR3 extends over 16 amino acids. V was shortened by 0 bases and J by 3 bases, with 14 bases between the two germline ends. The CDR3 nucleotides read TGTGCCATCAGTGAGTCGGAGGGTTCGATGGACACTGAAGCTTTCTTT. It specifies CAISESEGSMDTEAFF.

This clonotype showed up just once. The rearrangement links TRBV7-2 to TRBJ2-4, with a tentative D call TRBD2 (6 bases). The last part of the DNA fits TRBJ2-7 better; the J call may be wrong. The length of the CDR3 is 18 residues. The germline gives CDR1 SGHTA, CDR2 FQGNSA. The CDR3 nucleotides are TGTGCCAGCAGCTTAGTACTAACGGTTGAGTCGGGGGCCTACGAGCAGTACTTC. It is translated as CASSLVLTVESGAYEQYF.

Regarding this clonotype: The junction does not match germline at one end; this may be a read error. The genes are TRBV7-2 and TRBJ2-7, with D maybe TRBD1 (5 bases). The CDR3 runs 13 residues. Germline values: CDR1 SGHTA, CDR2 FQGNSA. CDR3 in amino acids: CASSLVRAYEQYF. The CDR3 nucleotides read TGTGCCAGCAGTTTAGTCAGGGCCTACGAGCAGTACTTC.

This clonotype was seen a few times. This chain uses TRBV7-2 with TRBJ1-2; D is unresolved. V was pared by 5 bases and J by 0 bases, with 22 bases between. CDR1 and CDR2 from the germline V gene are SGHTA and FQGNSA. The CDR3 spans 18 residues. CDR3 sequence (DNA): TGTGCCAGCAGCCCAAACGCCGGGCCACCATCTCCTAACTATGGCTACACCTTC. Amino acids: CASSPNAGPPSPNYGYTF.

The chain carries TRBV7-2 and TRBJ1-5; no firm D call. The ends were cut back, 1 base at V and 5 bases at J, with 9 bases in the middle. The CDR3 runs 14 residues. CDR1 and CDR2 (germline): SGHTA, FQGNSA. The CDR3 region has the DNA TGTGCCAGCAGCTTAGGTAGCAGCCATCAGCCCCAGCATTTT. Encoded protein: CASSLGSSHQPQHF.

This clonotype has only a few counts. The chain couples TRBV7-2 to TRBJ2-5; the match to TRBD2 covers 12 bases. The junction had 4 bases not matched to a gene; V was cut back by 3 bases and J by 5 bases. This CDR3 contains 15 residues. Germline CDR1 is SGHTA and CDR2 is FQGNSA. In DNA form, the CDR3 reads TGTGCCAGCAGCTTCTCTAGCGGGAGGGTGGAGACCCAGTACTTC. Translation: CASSFSSGRVETQYF.

The J gene is TRBJ2-3, the V gene TRBV5-1; 8 bases fit TRBD1. Germline V gene sequence: CDR1 SGHRS, CDR2 YFSETQ. V was clipped by 3 bases and J by 1 base; unmatched bases: 7. The CDR3 spans 16 residues. DNA for the CDR3: TGCGCCAGCAGCTCCCGGGACAGGTGGGGCACAGATACGCAGTATTTT. Its translation is CASSSRDRWGTDTQYF.

The chain links TRBV7-9 to TRBJ1-2; 7 bases map to TRBD1. V gave up 5 bases and J gave up 10 bases; unmatched junction bases: 13. The CDR3 is 14 amino acids. The V gene's germline CDR1 is SEHNR and CDR2 FQNEAQ (reference sequence). The chain's CDR3 is CASSLPGQLIDYTF. CDR3 nucleotide sequence: TGTGCCAGCAGCCTTCCGGGACAGCTTATCGACTACACCTTC.

This clonotype was counted a few times. The V call is TRBV5-1, the J call TRBJ2-5, with no clear D. Germline V lookup: CDR1 SGHRS, CDR2 YFSETQ. This CDR3 spans 14 amino acids. The V and J ends lost 4 bases and 1 base respectively, with 11 bases between them. The CDR3 here is CASSTDGSQETQYF. CDR3 DNA: TGCGCCAGCAGCACCGACGGTAGCCAAGAGACCCAGTACTTC.

The chain has TRBV10-3 and TRBJ1-2, with D tentatively TRBD1 (5 bases). The germline CDR1 and CDR2 sequences are ENHRY and SYGVKD. The CDR3 totals 13 residues. Trimming took 0 bases from V and 7 from J, leaving 9 bases between them. CDR3 loop: CAISESGRGGYTF. CDR3 in DNA: TGTGCCATCAGTGAGTCAGGGAGGGGTGGCTACACCTTC.

A remark on this clonotype: The limits of the CDR3 on the DNA are not certain, so only TCRdb's listed CDR3 is given. The rearrangement joins TRBV12-3 or TRBV12-4 to TRBJ2-1. The CDR3 region is 15 residues in length, termini included. The CDR3 sequence: CASILDASSYNEQFF.

The chain is built from TRBV7-8 and TRBJ2-4, with D possibly called TRBD1 or TRBD2 (5 bases each). The closer fit of TRBJ2-7 to the DNA end suggests the J call may be wrong. The CDR3 is 16 residues long. Germline V CDR1 and CDR2: SGHVS, FQNEAQ. CDR3 DNA sequence: TGTGCCAGCAACCCATCCCGCGTGGGACGCAGCTACGAGCAGTACTTC. Protein product: CASNPSRVGRSYEQYF.

The CDR3 region has the DNA TGCGCCAGCAGCACCGGGACTAGCCACCCCTACGAGCAGTACTTC. It encodes CASSTGTSHPYEQYF. The chain employs TRBV5-1 and TRBJ2-7, with 9 bases identical to TRBD2. Germline V gene data show CDR1 as SGHRS and CDR2 as YFSETQ. J gave up 2 bases and V 4 bases, and 7 bases lay outside the gene matches. This CDR3 contains 15 residues.

This clonotype was counted once. The chain combines TRBV20-1 with TRBJ2-3; possibly TRBD2 for D (5 bases). There are 15 residues in the CDR3. V lost 1 base and J 3 bases, leaving 14 bases between the germline ends. In germline, CDR1 is DFQATT, CDR2 SNEGSKA (reference sequence). The CDR3 sequence is CSARVVGGYTDTQYF. The CDR3 DNA reads TGCAGTGCTAGAGTGGTGGGCGGGTATACAGATACGCAGTATTTT.

This clonotype came up a few times. J is TRBJ2-7 and V is TRBV12-3 or TRBV12-4; 12 nucleotides align to TRBD2. V lost 8 bases and J lost 3; bases outside the gene matches: 5. The CDR3 is made up of 14 amino acids. DNA of the CDR3: TGTGCCAGCCAGCTAGCGGGAGGGATCTACGAGCAGTACTTC. It yields the protein CASQLAGGIYEQYF.

This clonotype has more than one count but fewer than ten. The V gene is TRBV4-2, the J gene TRBJ2-7, with 9 bases aligning to TRBD2. The ends lost 2 bases at V and 2 bases at J; junction bases unmatched: 7. This CDR3 contains 16 residues. Germline loops: CDR1 LGHNA, CDR2 YNFKEQ. CDR3 bases: TGTGCCAGCAGCCAACCGGGACTAGCTCCTCCCTACGAGCAGTACTTC. This gives the protein CASSQPGLAPPYEQYF.

This clonotype was seen a handful of times. The CDR3 is CASSSSGEAADTQYF. CDR3 DNA: TGTGCCAGCTCCTCTAGCGGAGAGGCGGCAGATACGCAGTATTTT. The chain combines TRBV6-6 with TRBJ2-3, with 7 bases lining up with TRBD2. The CDR3 runs to 15 residues. Germline CDR1 and CDR2: MNHNY and SVGAGI (reference sequence). V was clipped by 8 bases and J by 4 bases; unmatched bases: 12.

This clonotype was counted only a few times. The chain is built from TRBV2 and TRBJ2-3; 11 nucleotides align to TRBD1. The V and J ends lost 7 bases and 4 bases, in that order; junction bases with no gene match: 4. This CDR3 has 14 residues. The germline gives CDR1 SNHLY, CDR2 FYNNEI. The CDR3: CASKRDRGSDTQYF. CDR3 DNA sequence: TGTGCCAGCAAACGGGACAGGGGGTCAGATACGCAGTATTTT. The whole variable domain, filled in from reference TRBV2 and TRBJ2-3, reads EPEVTQTPSHQVTQMGQEVILRCVPISNHLYFYWYRQILGQKVEFLVSFYNNEISEKSEIFDDQFSVERPDGSNFTLKIRSTKLEDSAMYFCASKRDRGSDTQYFGPGTRLTVL.